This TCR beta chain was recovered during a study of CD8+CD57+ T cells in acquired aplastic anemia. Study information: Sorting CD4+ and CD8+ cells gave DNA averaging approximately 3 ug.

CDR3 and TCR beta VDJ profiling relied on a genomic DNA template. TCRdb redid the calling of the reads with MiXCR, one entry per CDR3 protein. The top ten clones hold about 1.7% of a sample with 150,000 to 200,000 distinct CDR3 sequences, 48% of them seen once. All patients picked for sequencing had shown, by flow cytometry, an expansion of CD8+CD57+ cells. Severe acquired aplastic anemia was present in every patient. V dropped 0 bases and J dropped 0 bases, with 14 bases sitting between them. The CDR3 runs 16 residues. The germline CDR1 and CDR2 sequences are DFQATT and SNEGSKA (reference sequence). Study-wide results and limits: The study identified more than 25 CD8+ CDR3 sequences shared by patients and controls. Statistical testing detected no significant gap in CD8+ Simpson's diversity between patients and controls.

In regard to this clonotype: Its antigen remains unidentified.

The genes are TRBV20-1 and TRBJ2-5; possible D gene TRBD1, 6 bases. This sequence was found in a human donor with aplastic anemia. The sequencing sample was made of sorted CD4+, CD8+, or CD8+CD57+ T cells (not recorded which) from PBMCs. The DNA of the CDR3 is TGCAGTGCTAGAGATGGGGACACCTGGTACCAAGAGACCCAGTACTTC. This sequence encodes CSARDGDTWYQETQYF.